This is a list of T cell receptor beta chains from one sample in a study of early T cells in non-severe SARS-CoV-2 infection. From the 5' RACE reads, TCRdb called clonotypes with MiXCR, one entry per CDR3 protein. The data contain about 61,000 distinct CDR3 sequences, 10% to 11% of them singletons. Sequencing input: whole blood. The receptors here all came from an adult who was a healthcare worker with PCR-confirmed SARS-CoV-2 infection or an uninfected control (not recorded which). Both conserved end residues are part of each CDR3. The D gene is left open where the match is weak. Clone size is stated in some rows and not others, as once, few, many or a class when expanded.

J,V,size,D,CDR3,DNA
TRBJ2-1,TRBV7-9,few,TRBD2,CASSLTSGAYDEQFF,TGTGCCAGCAGCTTAACTAGCGGGGCTTACGATGAGCAGTTCTTC
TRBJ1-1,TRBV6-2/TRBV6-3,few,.,CASSYSSSRATEAFF,TGTGCCAGCAGTTATAGCTCGAGCCGGGCCACTGAAGCTTTCTTT
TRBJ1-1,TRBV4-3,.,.,CASTLNAGVLGEAFF,TGCGCCAGCACCCTAAACGCTGGGGTGCTTGGTGAAGCTTTCTTT
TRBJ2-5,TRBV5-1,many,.,CASSPSSKETQYF,TGCGCCAGCAGCCCCTCGAGCAAAGAGACCCAGTACTTC
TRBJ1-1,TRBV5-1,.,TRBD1,CASSAEQGRTEAFF,TGCGCCAGCAGCGCTGAACAGGGGCGCACTGAAGCTTTCTTT
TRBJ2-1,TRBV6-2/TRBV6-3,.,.,CASSYALGEQFF,TGTGCCAGCAGTTACGCCCTGGGTGAGCAGTTCTTC
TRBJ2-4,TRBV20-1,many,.,CSASYRGREYF,TGCAGTGCCTCATACCGGGGCAGGGAGTACTTC
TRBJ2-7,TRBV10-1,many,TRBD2,CASSEERGDSYEQYF,TGCGCCAGCAGTGAGGAGCGGGGGGACTCCTACGAGCAGTACTTC
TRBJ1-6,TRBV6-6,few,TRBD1,CASSIGQGNNSPLHF,TGTGCCAGCAGTATAGGACAGGGGAATAATTCACCCCTCCACTTT
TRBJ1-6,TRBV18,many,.,CASSPPPATNSPLHF,TGTGCCAGCTCACCACCGCCGGCGACCAATTCACCCCTCCACTTT
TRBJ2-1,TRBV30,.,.,CAWTGGGAYNEQFF,TGTGCCTGGACCGGAGGGGGGGCCTACAATGAGCAGTTCTTC
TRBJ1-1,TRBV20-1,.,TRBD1,CSARRDRGDNTEAFF,TGCAGTGCTAGAAGGGACAGGGGGGATAACACTGAAGCTTTCTTT
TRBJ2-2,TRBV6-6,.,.,CASKGGIGGELFF,TGTGCCAGCAAGGGGGGTATCGGCGGGGAGCTGTTTTTT
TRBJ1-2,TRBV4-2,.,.,CASSQGINYGYTF,TGTGCCAGCAGCCAGGGTATTAACTATGGCTACACCTTC
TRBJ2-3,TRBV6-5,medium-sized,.,CASRPTRVSADTQYF,TGTGCCAGCAGGCCCACTAGGGTTAGCGCAGATACGCAGTATTTT
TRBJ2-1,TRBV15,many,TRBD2,CATSRVPSGGNEQFF,TGTGCCACCAGCAGAGTCCCTAGCGGGGGTAATGAGCAGTTCTTC
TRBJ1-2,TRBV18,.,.,CASSPIHRGEKGYTF,TGTGCCAGCTCACCAATCCATCGGGGAGAAAAAGGCTACACCTTC
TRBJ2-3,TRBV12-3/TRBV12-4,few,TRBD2,CASSLVRLAGKGDTQYF,TGTGCCAGCAGTCTCGTAAGACTAGCGGGGAAGGGAGATACGCAGTATTTT
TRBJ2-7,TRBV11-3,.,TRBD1,CASSIPGQAYEQYF,TGTGCCAGCAGCATACCTGGACAGGCCTACGAGCAGTACTTC
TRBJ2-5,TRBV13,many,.,CASSTGQPKETQYF,TGTGCCAGCAGCACCGGACAGCCTAAAGAGACCCAGTACTTC
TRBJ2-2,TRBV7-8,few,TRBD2,CASSPGLAGTNTGELFF,TGTGCCAGCAGCCCGGGACTAGCGGGGACGAACACCGGGGAGCTGTTTTTT
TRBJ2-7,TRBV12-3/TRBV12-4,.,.,CASSPRTAATYYEQYF,TGTGCCAGCAGTCCAAGGACAGCGGCGACCTATTACGAGCAGTACTTC
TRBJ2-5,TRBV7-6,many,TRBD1,CASSLGFAGGRETQYF,TGTGCCAGCAGCTTAGGATTCGCAGGGGGCCGGGAGACCCAGTACTTC
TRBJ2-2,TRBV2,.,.,CASSEQSGGELFF,TGTGCCAGCAGTGAACAGTCTGGCGGGGAGCTGTTTTTT
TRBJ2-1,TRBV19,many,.,CASSPLTDMYNEQFF,TGTGCCAGTAGTCCTCTGACCGACATGTACAATGAGCAGTTCTTC
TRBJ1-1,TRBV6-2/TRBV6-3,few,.,CASSYLGLGDTEAFF,TGTGCCAGCAGTTACTTGGGACTCGGGGACACTGAAGCTTTCTTT
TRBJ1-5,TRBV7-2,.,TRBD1,CASSFSRQGERRQPQHF,TGTGCCAGCAGCTTTAGTCGACAGGGGGAAAGACGTCAGCCCCAGCATTTT
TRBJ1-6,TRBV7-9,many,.,CASSLIRQNSPLHF,TGTGCCAGCAGCCTAATCCGACAGAATTCACCCCTCCACTTT
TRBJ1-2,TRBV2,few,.,CASSPFGNRGYTF,TGTGCCAGCAGTCCTTTCGGGAATAGGGGCTACACCTTC
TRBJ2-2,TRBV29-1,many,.,CSVGANTGELFF,TGCAGCGTTGGAGCGAACACCGGGGAGCTGTTTTTT
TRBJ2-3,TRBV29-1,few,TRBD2,CSLRLRGSTDTQYF,TGCAGCTTACGTCTGCGGGGGAGCACAGATACGCAGTATTTT
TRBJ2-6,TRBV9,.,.,CASSVSGANVLTF,TGTGCCAGCAGCGTATCTGGGGCCAACGTCCTGACTTTC
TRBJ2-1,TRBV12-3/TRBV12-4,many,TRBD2,CASSLTSGRNEQFF,TGTGCCAGCAGTTTGACTAGCGGGAGGAATGAGCAGTTCTTC
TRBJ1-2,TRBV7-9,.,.,CASSLSAYYGYTF,TGTGCCAGCAGCTTATCAGCATACTATGGCTACACCTTC
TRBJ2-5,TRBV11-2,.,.,CASSLGAGQQETQYF,TGTGCCAGCAGCTTAGGGGCAGGCCAGCAAGAGACCCAGTACTTC
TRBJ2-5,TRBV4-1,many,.,CASSLEDSRGDETQYF,TGCGCCAGCAGCCTAGAGGACAGCCGGGGCGACGAGACCCAGTACTTC
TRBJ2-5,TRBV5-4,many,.,CASSLFQETQYF,TGTGCCAGCAGCTTGTTTCAAGAGACCCAGTACTTC
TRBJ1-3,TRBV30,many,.,CAWSVGGNTIYF,TGTGCCTGGAGTGTAGGGGGAAACACCATATATTTT
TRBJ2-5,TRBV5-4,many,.,CASSLMPPEETQYF,TGTGCCAGCAGCTTGATGCCCCCGGAGGAGACCCAGTACTTC
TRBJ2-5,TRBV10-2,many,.,CASSEYLDHPGRYF,TGCGCCAGCAGTGAGTACCTAGACCACCCGGGACGGTACTTC
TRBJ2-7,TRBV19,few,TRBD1,CASSTIGTAYEQYF,TGTGCCAGTAGTACCATAGGGACAGCCTACGAGCAGTACTTC